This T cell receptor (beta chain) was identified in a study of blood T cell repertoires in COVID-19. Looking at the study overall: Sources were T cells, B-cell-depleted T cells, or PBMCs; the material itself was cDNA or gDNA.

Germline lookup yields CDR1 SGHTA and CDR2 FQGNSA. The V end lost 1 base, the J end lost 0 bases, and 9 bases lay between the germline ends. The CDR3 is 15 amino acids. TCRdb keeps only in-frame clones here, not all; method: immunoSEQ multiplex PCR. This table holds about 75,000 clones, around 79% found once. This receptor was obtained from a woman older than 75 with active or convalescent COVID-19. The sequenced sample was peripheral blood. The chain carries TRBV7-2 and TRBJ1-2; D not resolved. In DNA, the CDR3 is TGTGCCAGCAGCTTAGATTGGCTTGCTAACTATGGCTACACCTTC. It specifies CASSLDWLANYGYTF. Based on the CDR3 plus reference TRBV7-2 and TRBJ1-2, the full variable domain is GAGVSQSPSNKVTEKGKDVELRCDPISGHTALYWYRQSLGQGLEFLIYFQGNSAPDKSGLPSDRFSAERTGGSVSTLTIQRTQQEDSAVYLCASSLDWLANYGYTFGSGTRLTVV.